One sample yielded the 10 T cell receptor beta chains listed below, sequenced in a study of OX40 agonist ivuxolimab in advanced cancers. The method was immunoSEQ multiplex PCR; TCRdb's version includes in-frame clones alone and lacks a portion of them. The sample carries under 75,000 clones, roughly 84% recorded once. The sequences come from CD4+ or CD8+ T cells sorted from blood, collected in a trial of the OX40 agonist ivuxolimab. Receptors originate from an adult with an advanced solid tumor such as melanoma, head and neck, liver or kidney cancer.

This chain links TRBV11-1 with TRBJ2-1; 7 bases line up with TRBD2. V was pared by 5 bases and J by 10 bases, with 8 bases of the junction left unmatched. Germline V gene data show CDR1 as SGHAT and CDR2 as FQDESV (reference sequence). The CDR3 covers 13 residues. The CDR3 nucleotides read TGTGCCAGCAGCCGAATGGGGGGAGGGGAGCAGTTCTTC. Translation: CASSRMGGGEQFF.

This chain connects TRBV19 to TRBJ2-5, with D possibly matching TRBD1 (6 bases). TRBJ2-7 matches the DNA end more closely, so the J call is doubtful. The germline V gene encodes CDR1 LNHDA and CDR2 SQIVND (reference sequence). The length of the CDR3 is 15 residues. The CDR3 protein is CASRQFTGYSYEQYF. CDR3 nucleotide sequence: TGTGCCAGTAGGCAGTTTACAGGGTACTCCTACGAGCAGTACTTC.

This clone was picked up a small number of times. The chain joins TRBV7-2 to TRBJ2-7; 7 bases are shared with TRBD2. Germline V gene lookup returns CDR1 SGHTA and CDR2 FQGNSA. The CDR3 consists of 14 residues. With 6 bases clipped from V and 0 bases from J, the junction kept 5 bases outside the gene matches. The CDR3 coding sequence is TGTGCCAGCAGTTTTAGGACTAGCTCCTACGAGCAGTACTTC. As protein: CASSFRTSSYEQYF.

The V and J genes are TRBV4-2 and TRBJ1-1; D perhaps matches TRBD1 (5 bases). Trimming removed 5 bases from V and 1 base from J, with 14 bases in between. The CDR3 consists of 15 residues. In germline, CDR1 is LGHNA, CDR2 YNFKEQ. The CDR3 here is CASSLAGGGNTEAFF. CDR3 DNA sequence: TGTGCCAGCAGCTTGGCTGGGGGAGGGAACACTGAAGCTTTCTTT.

CDR3 loop: CASSATATTNYGYTF. The CDR3 bases are TGTGCCAGCAGTGCCACAGCTACTACTAACTATGGCTACACCTTC. The gene calls are TRBV6-4 and TRBJ1-2; D not certain. Germline V gene sequence: CDR1 MRHNA, CDR2 SNTAGT. The CDR3 contains 15 residues. V was cut by 4 bases and J by 0 bases, with 12 bases left in between.

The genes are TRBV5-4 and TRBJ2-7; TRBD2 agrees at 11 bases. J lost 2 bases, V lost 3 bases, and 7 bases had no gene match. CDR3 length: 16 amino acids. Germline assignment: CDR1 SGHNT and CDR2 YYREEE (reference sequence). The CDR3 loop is CASSSGTSGPTYEQYF. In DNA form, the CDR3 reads TGTGCCAGCAGCTCCGGGACTAGCGGCCCTACCTACGAGCAGTACTTC.

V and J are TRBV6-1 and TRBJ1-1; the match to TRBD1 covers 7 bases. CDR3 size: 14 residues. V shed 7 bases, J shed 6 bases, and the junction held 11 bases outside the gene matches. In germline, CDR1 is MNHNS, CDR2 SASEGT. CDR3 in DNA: TGTGCCAGCATAGAGTCAGGGGGATGGGCTGAAGCTTTCTTT. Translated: CASIESGGWAEAFF.

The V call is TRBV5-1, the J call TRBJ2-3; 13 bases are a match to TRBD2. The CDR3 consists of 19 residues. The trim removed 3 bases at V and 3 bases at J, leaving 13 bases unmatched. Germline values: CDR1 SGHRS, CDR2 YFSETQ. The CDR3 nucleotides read TGCGCCAGCAGCTCCCAGACTAGCGGGGGGCCGGGGGCGACAGATACGCAGTATTTT. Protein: CASSSQTSGGPGATDTQYF.

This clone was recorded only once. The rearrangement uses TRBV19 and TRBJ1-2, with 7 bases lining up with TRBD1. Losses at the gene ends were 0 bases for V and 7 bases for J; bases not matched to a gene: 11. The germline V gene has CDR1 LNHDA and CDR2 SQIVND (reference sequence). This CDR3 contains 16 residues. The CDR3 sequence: CASSIDVGGRRPGYTF. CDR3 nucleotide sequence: TGTGCCAGTAGTATAGATGTAGGGGGCAGGCGCCCTGGCTACACCTTC.

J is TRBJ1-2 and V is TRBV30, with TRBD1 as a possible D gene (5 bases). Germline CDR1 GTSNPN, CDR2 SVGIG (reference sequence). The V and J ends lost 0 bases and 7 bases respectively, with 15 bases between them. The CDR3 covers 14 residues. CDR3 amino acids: CAWSVGGGEFGYTF. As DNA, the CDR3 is TGTGCCTGGAGTGTCGGCGGAGGGGAGTTTGGCTACACCTTC. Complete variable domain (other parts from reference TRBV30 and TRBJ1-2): SQTIHQWPATLVQPVGSPLSLECTVEGTSNPNLYWYRQAAGRGLQLLFYSVGIGQISSEVPQNLSASRPQDRQFILSSKKLLLSDSGFYLCAWSVGGGEFGYTFGSGTRLTVV.